A single sample gave rise to the 24 T cell receptor beta chains below, sequenced in a study of CD8 T cells in Susac syndrome. RNA totalling about 0.45 to 1 ug underwent reverse transcription with random hexamers. TCRdb reprocessed the immunoSEQ multiplex PCR reads via MiXCR and lists one record per CDR3 protein. The repertoire has 300,000 to 350,000 distinct CDR3 sequences, approximately 90% of them found once; the top ten carry about 0.07%. The sample comprised CD4+ T cells from PBMCs. The source of these receptors is a human donor with multiple sclerosis.

The rearrangement links TRBV7-9 to TRBJ2-7; TRBD2 aligns across 10 bases. This CDR3 contains 17 residues. Germline V gene data show CDR1 as SEHNR and CDR2 as FQNEAQ (reference sequence). With V trimmed by 1 base and J by 3 bases, 9 bases remained unmatched. CDR3 nucleotide sequence: TGTGCCAGCAGCTTAGGCAGCGGACTAGCGGAAATCTACGAGCAGTACTTC. This encodes CASSLGSGLAEIYEQYF.

The CDR3 here is CSGEQGRTEAFF. The CDR3 bases are TGCAGCGGAGAACAGGGACGGACTGAAGCTTTCTTT. The V and J genes are TRBV29-1 and TRBJ1-1; D may be TRBD1 (6 bases). There are 12 residues in the CDR3. Germline lookup yields CDR1 SQVTM and CDR2 ANQGSEA. V was cut by 7 bases and J by 5 bases, with 14 bases left in between.

This clonotype was picked up a small number of times. The chain has TRBV7-6 and TRBJ2-7, with D possibly TRBD2 on 6 matching bases. The V end was cut by 5 bases, the J end by 11 bases, with 19 bases between. Germline V CDR1 and CDR2: SGHVS, FNYEAQ. The CDR3 covers 13 residues. CDR3 loop: CASSPSVVGGKYF. The CDR3 DNA reads TGTGCCAGCAGCCCGTCTGTTGTGGGCGGGAAGTACTTC.

This clonotype was seen only a few times. The rearrangement uses TRBV7-9 and TRBJ1-1; unclear D gene. Germline CDR1 is SEHNR and CDR2 is FQNEAQ (reference sequence). Trimming pared 1 base from V and 6 bases from J, leaving 6 bases between. The CDR3 sequence is 12 residues long. The chain's CDR3 is CASSLEGPEAFF. Written as DNA, the CDR3 is TGTGCCAGCAGCTTAGAAGGTCCTGAAGCTTTCTTT. Based on the CDR3 plus reference TRBV7-9 and TRBJ1-1, the full variable domain is DTGVSQNPRHKITKRGQNVTFRCDPISEHNRLYWYRQTLGQGPEFLTYFQNEAQLEKSRLLSDRFSAERPKGSFSTLEIQRTEQGDSAMYLCASSLEGPEAFFGQGTRLTVV.

The rearrangement joins TRBV7-9 to TRBJ2-5; no reliable D call. Looked up from germline, CDR1 is SEHNR and CDR2 is FQNEAQ (reference sequence). The CDR3 has 13 amino acids. V lost 5 bases and J 5 bases, leaving 12 bases between the germline ends. The CDR3 bases are TGTGCCAGCAGCCCTGATACCCTGGAGACCCAGTACTTC. Amino acid sequence: CASSPDTLETQYF.

The chain links TRBV5-5 to TRBJ1-3, with a tentative D call TRBD1 (6 bases). CDR1 and CDR2 (germline): SGHKS, YYEKEE (reference sequence). This CDR3 is 16 amino acids long. The germline V and J ends were trimmed by 4 bases and 2 bases, with 16 bases remaining between them. Here the CDR3 DNA reads TGTGCCAGCAGCCCAGCTCCCGGGACAACTGGAAACACCATATATTTT. It translates to CASSPAPGTTGNTIYF.

This chain links TRBV3-1 with TRBJ2-5; D ambiguous. The length of the CDR3 is 12 residues. With 3 bases removed from V and 3 bases from J, the gap between germline ends came to 5 bases. Germline V gives CDR1 LGHDT, CDR2 YNNKEL (reference sequence). CDR3 in amino acids: CASSHLKETQYF. DNA of the CDR3: TGTGCCAGCAGCCATCTAAAAGAGACCCAGTACTTC.

This chain uses TRBV6-5 with TRBJ2-1; the D call may be TRBD1 or TRBD2 (6 bases each). Germline-derived CDR1 and CDR2 are MNHEY and SVGAGI. The CDR3 length is 21 residues. V was pared by 2 bases and J by 1 base, with 27 bases between. The CDR3 coding sequence is TGTGCCAGCAGTTACCTCGGGGGCTCAAGACGGGAGTCGAGGTCCTACAATGAGCAGTTCTTC. It specifies CASSYLGGSRRESRSYNEQFF.

The CDR3 sequence is CATSLDSSRTTEQFF. CDR3 in DNA: TGTGCCACCAGCTTAGACAGCAGTCGAACGACTGAGCAGTTCTTC. This sequence joins TRBV15 and TRBJ2-1; the D gene is possibly TRBD1 (5 bases). The V end was cut by 5 bases, the J end by 9 bases, with 20 bases between. Germline CDR1 and CDR2: LNHNV and YYDKDF (reference sequence). The CDR3 is 15 amino acids.

In nucleotides, the CDR3 is TGCGCCAGCAGTCTTCAGGGACTCAATCAGCCCCAGCATTTT. Translated: CASSLQGLNQPQHF. The J gene is TRBJ1-5, the V gene TRBV4-1; D may be TRBD1 (5 bases). Trimming cost V 6 bases and J 3 bases, with 12 bases left between them. Looked up from germline, CDR1 is MGHRA and CDR2 is YSYEKL. The CDR3 extends over 14 amino acids.

This chain links TRBV7-2 with TRBJ2-5, with a weak D call TRBD2 (5 bases). Per germline, CDR1 SGHTA and CDR2 FQGNSA. Trimming removed 5 bases from V and 4 bases from J, with 14 bases in between. The CDR3 is made up of 14 amino acids. For the CDR3, the DNA is TGTGCCAGCAGCCTCCGACGGGCGGGAGAGACCCAGTACTTC. It encodes CASSLRRAGETQYF.

The chain is built from TRBV20-1 and TRBJ2-5, with 8 nucleotides matching TRBD2. From germline, CDR1 is DFQATT and CDR2 SNEGSKA (reference sequence). V dropped 3 bases and J dropped 1; count of bases not matched to a gene: 7. The CDR3 contains 15 residues. DNA of the CDR3: TGCAGTGCTAGGCCGGGACTAGGCCCCCAAGAGACCCAGTACTTC. Translation gives CSARPGLGPQETQYF.

This clonotype was observed a single time. For the CDR3, the DNA is TGCAGTGCACTGACCCAAAACGCAGGGTACGAGCAGTACTTC. Residues: CSALTQNAGYEQYF. This rearrangement joins TRBV20-1 to TRBJ2-7, with TRBD1 as a possible D gene (5 bases). Germline CDR1 DFQATT, CDR2 SNEGSKA (reference sequence). Trimming cost V 6 bases and J 4 bases, with 19 bases left between them. This CDR3 is built from 14 residues.

V gene TRBV10-3 combines with J gene TRBJ1-3; 7 nucleotides align to TRBD1. CDR3 length: 13 residues. The germline V gene encodes CDR1 ENHRY and CDR2 SYGVKD. The trim removed 6 bases at V and 9 bases at J, leaving 8 bases unmatched. CDR3 in DNA: TGTGCCATCAGCGACTCGACAGGGCTCACCATATATTTT. Its protein product is CAISDSTGLTIYF.

V gene TRBV14 combines with J gene TRBJ2-5, with 12 bases lining up with TRBD1. Germline CDR1 is SGHDN and CDR2 is FVKESK. The V and J ends lost 4 bases and 14 bases, in that order; junction bases with no gene match: 17. This CDR3 spans 16 amino acids. The CDR3 reads CASSRSGTGGSRPSYF. CDR3 coding DNA: TGTGCCAGCAGCCGGTCCGGGACAGGGGGCTCCAGACCCTCCTACTTC.

The chain joins TRBV4-2 to TRBJ2-1, with TRBD2 matching over 12 bases. Germline loops: CDR1 LGHNA, CDR2 YNFKEQ. This CDR3 comprises 19 residues. V lost 0 bases, J lost 9 bases, and 15 bases stayed unmatched. In DNA form, the CDR3 reads TGTGCCAGCAGCCAAGAGAGTTTATGGGCGGCTAGCGGGGGGGCTGAGCAGTTCTTC. As protein: CASSQESLWAASGGAEQFF.

The chain is built from TRBV30 and TRBJ1-1, with TRBD1 as a possible D gene (6 bases). The CDR3 runs 14 residues. Germline CDR1 GTSNPN, CDR2 SVGIG (reference sequence). Trimming stripped 3 bases from V and 4 bases from J, with 15 bases between. The CDR3 loop reads CAWSLGQLGTEAFF. CDR3 sequence (DNA): TGTGCCTGGAGCCTGGGACAACTGGGCACTGAAGCTTTCTTT. Filled out from reference TRBV30 and TRBJ1-1, the complete variable domain reads SQTIHQWPATLVQPVGSPLSLECTVEGTSNPNLYWYRQAAGRGLQLLFYSVGIGQISSEVPQNLSASRPQDRQFILSSKKLLLSDSGFYLCAWSLGQLGTEAFFGQGTRLTVV.

This sequence joins TRBV19 and TRBJ2-7; 7 nucleotides agree with TRBD1. The ends lost 5 bases at V and 1 base at J; junction bases unmatched: 8. Germline assignment: CDR1 LNHDA and CDR2 SQIVND (reference sequence). The CDR3 contains 15 residues. The CDR3, as DNA: TGTGCCAGTAGTCCTCGACAGGGAAATTCCTACGAGCAGTACTTC. It translates to CASSPRQGNSYEQYF. Combining the CDR3 with reference TRBV19 and TRBJ2-7 gives the whole variable domain DGGITQSPKYLFRKEGQNVTLSCEQNLNHDAMYWYRQDPGQGLRLIYYSQIVNDFQKGDIAEGYSVSREKKESFPLTVTSAQKNPTAFYLCASSPRQGNSYEQYFGPGTRLTVT.

This clonotype was seen a single time. V is TRBV10-3 and J is TRBJ1-6; perhaps TRBD1 as D (6 bases). CDR3 length: 16 amino acids. Trimming removed 0 bases from V and 10 bases from J, with 16 bases in between. The germline V gene has CDR1 ENHRY and CDR2 SYGVKD. In DNA form, the CDR3 reads TGTGCCATCAGTGAGTCCCTATCACAGGGAGGATCACCCCTCCACTTT. This gives the protein CAISESLSQGGSPLHF.

The chain employs TRBV6-5 and TRBJ1-3; the D is unclear. Per the germline V gene, CDR1 is MNHEY and CDR2 is SVGAGI. With 8 bases removed from V and 0 bases from J, the gap between germline ends came to 5 bases. The CDR3 covers 12 residues. The CDR3 is CASGNSGNTIYF. The CDR3 DNA reads as TGTGCCAGCGGGAACTCTGGAAACACCATATATTTT.

The gene calls are TRBV4-2 and TRBJ2-7; D gene unclear. The V gene lost 0 bases and the J gene lost 5 bases, with 11 bases spanning the gap. CDR1 LGHNA and CDR2 YNFKEQ come from the germline V gene. The length of the CDR3 is 14 residues. The CDR3 reads CASSQDAASNEQYF. In DNA form, the CDR3 reads TGTGCCAGCAGCCAAGACGCGGCATCCAACGAGCAGTACTTC.

The rearrangement links TRBV18 to TRBJ2-2; TRBD2 agrees at 9 bases. The trim removed 5 bases at V and 0 bases at J, leaving 4 bases unmatched. Germline V lookup: CDR1 KGHSH, CDR2 LQKENI. The CDR3 has 16 residues. CDR3 sequence reads: CASSSRGGANTGELFF. The CDR3 coding sequence is TGTGCCAGCTCAAGTCGCGGGGGGGCGAACACCGGGGAGCTGTTTTTT.

V is TRBV18 and J is TRBJ2-5, with D perhaps matching TRBD1 (5 bases). The CDR3 spans 15 residues. CDR1 and CDR2 (germline): KGHSH, LQKENI. Trimming pared 4 bases from V and 2 bases from J, leaving 14 bases between. For the CDR3, the DNA is TGTGCCAGCTCACTGGTCCCAGGGTATCAAGAGACCCAGTACTTC. Protein sequence: CASSLVPGYQETQYF. Variable domain in full (rest from reference TRBV18 and TRBJ2-5): NAGVMQNPRHLVRRRGQEARLRCSPMKGHSHVYWYRQLPEEGLKFMVYLQKENIIDESGMPKERFSAEFPKEGPSILRIQQVVRGDSAAYFCASSLVPGYQETQYFGPGTRLLVL.

The chain joins TRBV6-5 to TRBJ2-7; 7 bases align to TRBD2. The CDR3 is made up of 15 amino acids. Looked up from germline, CDR1 is MNHEY and CDR2 is SVGAGI. V gave up 0 bases and J gave up 3 bases; unmatched junction bases: 5. The CDR3 region has the DNA TGTGCCAGCAGTTACTCTGGCGGGAGAGGCTACGAGCAGTACTTC. This codes for CASSYSGGRGYEQYF.